This T cell receptor beta chain stems from a study of OX40 agonist ivuxolimab in advanced cancers. At the level of the whole study: The costimulatory receptor OX40 (CD134) was targeted by ivuxolimab, a fully human IgG2 agonistic monoclonal antibody. Intravenous ivuxolimab was administered to patients every 2 weeks at six dose levels: 0.01, 0.1, 0.3, 1.5, 3 and 10 mg/kg. Of the approximately 50 patients in dose escalation, some 19 had hepatocellular carcinoma, roughly 15 had melanoma, 9 had renal cell carcinoma and 9 had head and neck cancer. The dose-escalation cohort was 82.7% male with a mean age of around 64 years, ranging from 23 to 79. Patients were allowed to have had prior anti-PD-1, anti-PD-L1 or anti-CTLA-4 therapy, and more than 30% of the dose-escalation patients had previously received checkpoint inhibitors. Partial responses occurred in three dose-escalation patients, of whom one had hepatocellular carcinoma and two had cutaneous melanoma. Peripheral TCRbeta sequencing was intended to test whether TCR sequence diversity was altered and clonal T-cell expansion was caused by ivuxolimab. The paper describes the monotherapy dose-escalation part (N of about 55 patients) of the phase I trial of ivuxolimab.

Study-wide conclusions, independent of this receptor: After ivuxolimab, CD8+ T cells had more expanded clones than CD4+ T cells on average. In the 0.1-3.0 mg/kg groups, partial responders had among the lowest normalized peripheral clonal expansion, particularly in CD8+ T cells. Clonal expansion of both CD4+ and CD8+ blood T cells was observed from baseline to week 6 at doses 0.1 to 3.0 mg/kg. Low levels of normalized T-cell clonal expansion were also shown by some nonresponding patients. Which antigens the clonally expanded peripheral T cells were specific for was not determined.

Patients with a history of autoimmune disease or receiving systemic immunosuppression were excluded from the trial. Peripheral blood for TCR sequencing was collected from all dose cohorts at baseline, on cycle 4 day 1, and on cycle 7 day 1. The samples were drawn from a first-in-human, open-label, multicenter phase I dose-escalation trial of ivuxolimab. The trial enrolled adults with locally advanced or metastatic head and neck squamous cell, hepatocellular, melanoma or renal cell carcinoma. Before TCR sequencing, CD4+ T cells and CD8+ T cells were sorted from peripheral blood as separate populations. Genomic DNA was isolated from the sorted cells so that the TCRbeta CDR3 region could be sequenced. The immunoSEQ Assay was used to sequence the TCRbeta CDR3 regions. The immuneACCESS repertoire file appears here via TCRdb, limited to in-frame rearrangements. These files lack a portion of the clones; in checked studies, under half of the deficit traces to unresolved V genes, and the cause of the others is not known. A total of around 68,000 clones appear in this sample, just over 85% of them only once. The ten largest clones represent 0.95% to 1.5% of the sample.

In regard to this clone: This receptor's antigen is unknown. No base-level quality is on record; no much larger clone is a single base apart.

The germline V gene encodes CDR1 ENHRY and CDR2 SYGVKD. V and J are trimmed by 2 bases and 6 bases, and the gene matches miss 18 bases of the junction. Measured from the cysteine to the phenylalanine, the CDR3 is 19 residues long. The entry retains the CDR3 DNA only, 57 bases that are in frame from base 1. Sequences were derived from CD4+ or CD8+ T cells sorted from blood, sampled in a trial of the OX40 agonist ivuxolimab. This receptor was identified in an adult with an advanced solid tumor such as melanoma, head and neck, liver or kidney cancer. The rearranged chain carries TRBV10-3 and TRBJ2-1; 8 bases in between match TRBD2. The nucleotide sequence reads TGTGCCATCAGTGAGGGTCCTGTGCAACTAGCGGCCCAGAGCAATGAGCAGTTCTTC. Translated, this gives CAISEGPVQLAAQSNEQFF.